This T cell receptor beta chain stems from a study of T cell responses to AZD1222 COVID-19 vaccine. Profiled with immunoSEQ multiplex PCR; TCRdb holds only in-frame clones, not every one. The repertoire holds 90,000 to 150,000 clones, about 90% seen once, with 9.8% in the top ten. The germline V gene encodes CDR1 SGHRS and CDR2 YFSETQ. The CDR3 spans 15 residues. V trimming: 4 bases; J trimming: 2 bases; junction bases outside the gene matches: 8. Source: peripheral blood, taken on day 0 of AZD1222 vaccination. This clonotype was sampled from an adult in good health. The V gene is TRBV5-1, the J gene TRBJ2-5; TRBD2 aligns across 7 bases. The CDR3 sequence: CASSVSGAQQETQYF. CDR3 nucleotides: TGCGCCAGCAGCGTGAGCGGGGCCCAACAAGAGACCCAGTACTTC.